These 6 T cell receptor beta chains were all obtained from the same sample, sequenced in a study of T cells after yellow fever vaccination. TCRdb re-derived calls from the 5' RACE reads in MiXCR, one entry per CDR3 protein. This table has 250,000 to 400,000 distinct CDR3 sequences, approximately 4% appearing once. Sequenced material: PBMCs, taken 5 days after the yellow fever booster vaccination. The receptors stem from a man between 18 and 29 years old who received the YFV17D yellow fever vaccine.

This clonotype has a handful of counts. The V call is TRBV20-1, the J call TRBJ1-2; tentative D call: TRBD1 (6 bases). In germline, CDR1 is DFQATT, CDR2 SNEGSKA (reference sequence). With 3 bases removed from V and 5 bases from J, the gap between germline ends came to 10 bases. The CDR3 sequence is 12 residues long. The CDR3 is CSARGTIYGYTF. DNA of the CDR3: TGCAGTGCTAGGGGGACAATTTATGGCTACACCTTC.

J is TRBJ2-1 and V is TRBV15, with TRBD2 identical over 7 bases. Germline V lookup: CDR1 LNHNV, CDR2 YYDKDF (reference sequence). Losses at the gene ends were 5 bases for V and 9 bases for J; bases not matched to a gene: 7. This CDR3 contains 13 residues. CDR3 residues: CATSLRERGEQFF. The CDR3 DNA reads TGTGCCACCAGCCTGCGGGAGCGGGGTGAGCAGTTCTTC.

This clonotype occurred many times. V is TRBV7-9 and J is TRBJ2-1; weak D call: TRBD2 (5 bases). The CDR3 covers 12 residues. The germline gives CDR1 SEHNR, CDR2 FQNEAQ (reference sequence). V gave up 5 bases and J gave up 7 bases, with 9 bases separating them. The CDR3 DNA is TGTGCCAGCAGCCGTCGAGGGAATGAGCAGTTCTTC. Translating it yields CASSRRGNEQFF.

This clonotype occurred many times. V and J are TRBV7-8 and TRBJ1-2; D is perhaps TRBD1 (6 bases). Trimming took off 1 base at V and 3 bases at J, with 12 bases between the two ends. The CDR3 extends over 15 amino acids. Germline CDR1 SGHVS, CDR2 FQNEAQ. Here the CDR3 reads CASSLGGARHYGYTF. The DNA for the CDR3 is TGTGCCAGCAGCTTAGGGGGGGCCCGGCACTATGGCTACACCTTC.

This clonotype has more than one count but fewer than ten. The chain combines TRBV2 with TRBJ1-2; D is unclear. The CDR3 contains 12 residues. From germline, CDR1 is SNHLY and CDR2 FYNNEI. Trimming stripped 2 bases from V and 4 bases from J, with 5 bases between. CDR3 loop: CASSEFGYGYTF. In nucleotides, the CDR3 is TGTGCCAGCAGTGAATTCGGCTATGGCTACACCTTC. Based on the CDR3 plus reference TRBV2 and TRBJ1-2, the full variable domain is EPEVTQTPSHQVTQMGQEVILRCVPISNHLYFYWYRQILGQKVEFLVSFYNNEISEKSEIFDDQFSVERPDGSNFTLKIRSTKLEDSAMYFCASSEFGYGYTFGSGTRLTVV.

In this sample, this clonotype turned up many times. The CDR3 DNA follows: TGTGCCAGCAGCGCAGCCAACAGGGTTCACGAGCAGTACTTC. This gives the protein CASSAANRVHEQYF. The chain links TRBV7-2 to TRBJ2-7; TRBD1 might be the D (6 bases). This CDR3 is built from 14 residues. The V gene lost 5 bases and the J gene lost 5 bases, with 16 bases spanning the gap. The V gene's germline CDR1 is SGHTA and CDR2 FQGNSA.